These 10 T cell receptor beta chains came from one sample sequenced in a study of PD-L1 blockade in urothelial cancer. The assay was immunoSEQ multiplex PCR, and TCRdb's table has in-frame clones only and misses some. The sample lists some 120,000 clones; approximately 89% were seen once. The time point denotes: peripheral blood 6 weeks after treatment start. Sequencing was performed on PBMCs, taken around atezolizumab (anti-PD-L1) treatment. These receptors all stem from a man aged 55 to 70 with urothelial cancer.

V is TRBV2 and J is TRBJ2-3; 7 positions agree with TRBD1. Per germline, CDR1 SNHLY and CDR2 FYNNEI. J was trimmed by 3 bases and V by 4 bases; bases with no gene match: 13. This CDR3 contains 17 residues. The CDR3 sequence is CASSGQGRPRGTDTQYF. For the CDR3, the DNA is TGTGCCAGCAGTGGACAGGGACGCCCCAGGGGTACAGATACGCAGTATTTT.

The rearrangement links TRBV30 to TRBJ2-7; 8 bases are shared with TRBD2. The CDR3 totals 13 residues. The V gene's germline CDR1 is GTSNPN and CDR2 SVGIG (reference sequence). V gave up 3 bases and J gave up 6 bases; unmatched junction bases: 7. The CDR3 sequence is CAWRAPGGGEQYF. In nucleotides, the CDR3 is TGTGCCTGGAGGGCCCCGGGGGGGGGCGAGCAGTACTTC.

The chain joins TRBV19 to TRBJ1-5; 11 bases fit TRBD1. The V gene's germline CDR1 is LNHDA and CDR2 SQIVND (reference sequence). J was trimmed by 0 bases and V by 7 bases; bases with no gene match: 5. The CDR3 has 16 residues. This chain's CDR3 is CASTPDRGHSNQPQHF. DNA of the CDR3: TGTGCCAGTACCCCGGACAGGGGGCATAGCAATCAGCCCCAGCATTTT.

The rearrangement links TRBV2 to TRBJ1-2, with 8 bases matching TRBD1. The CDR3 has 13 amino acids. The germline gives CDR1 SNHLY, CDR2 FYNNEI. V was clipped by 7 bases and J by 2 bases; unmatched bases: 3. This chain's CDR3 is CASKDRANYGYTF. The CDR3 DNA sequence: TGTGCCAGCAAGGACAGGGCCAACTATGGCTACACCTTC.

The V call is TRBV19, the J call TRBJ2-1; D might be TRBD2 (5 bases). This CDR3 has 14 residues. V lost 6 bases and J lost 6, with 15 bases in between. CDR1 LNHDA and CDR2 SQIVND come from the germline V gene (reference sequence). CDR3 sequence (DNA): TGTGCCAGTAGCCCCAGCGGAAACCGCAATGAGCAGTTCTTC. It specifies CASSPSGNRNEQFF.

CDR3 loop: CASSFAGGGGANVLTF. CDR3 coding DNA: TGTGCCAGCAGCTTTGCAGGGGGCGGTGGGGCCAACGTCCTGACTTTC. This chain joins TRBV5-6 and TRBJ2-6, with 8 nucleotides matching TRBD1. CDR1 SGHDT and CDR2 YYEEEE come from the germline V gene. The V segment lost 2 bases and the J segment 3 bases; nucleotides outside the gene matches: 4. This CDR3 is 16 amino acids long.

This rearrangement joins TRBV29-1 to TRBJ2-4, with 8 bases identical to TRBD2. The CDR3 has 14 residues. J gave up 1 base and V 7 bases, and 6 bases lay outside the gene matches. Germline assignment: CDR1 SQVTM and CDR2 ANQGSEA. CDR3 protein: CSAGGDGAKNIQYF. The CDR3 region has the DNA TGCAGCGCCGGGGGGGACGGGGCCAAAAACATTCAGTACTTC.

The CDR3 bases are TGTGCCAGCAGCTTTCAGGGTCTGAGCAATCAGCCCCAGCATTTT. Translated: CASSFQGLSNQPQHF. The chain carries TRBV7-2 and TRBJ1-5, with TRBD1 as a possible D gene (5 bases). Deletions cut 3 bases from V and 1 base from J, with 10 bases between. Germline lookup yields CDR1 SGHTA and CDR2 FQGNSA. The CDR3 is 15 amino acids. Full variable domain (outside the CDR3, taken from reference TRBV7-2 and TRBJ1-5): GAGVSQSPSNKVTEKGKDVELRCDPISGHTALYWYRQSLGQGLEFLIYFQGNSAPDKSGLPSDRFSAERTGGSVSTLTIQRTQQEDSAVYLCASSFQGLSNQPQHFGDGTRLSIL.

CDR3 loop: CASSFTKIGTREQETQYF. In DNA, the CDR3 is TGTGCCAGCAGTTTCACCAAAATAGGGACTAGGGAACAAGAGACCCAGTACTTC. The chain employs TRBV27 and TRBJ2-5; 8 positions agree with TRBD2. Germline V lookup: CDR1 MNHEY, CDR2 SMNVEV (reference sequence). J lost 2 bases, V lost 3 bases, and 14 bases had no gene match. The CDR3 sequence is 18 residues long.

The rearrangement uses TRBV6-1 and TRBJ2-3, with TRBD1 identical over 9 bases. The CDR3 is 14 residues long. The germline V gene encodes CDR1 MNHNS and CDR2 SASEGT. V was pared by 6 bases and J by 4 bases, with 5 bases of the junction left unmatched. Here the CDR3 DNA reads TGTGCCAGCAGGACCGGGACAGGGCCAGATACGCAGTATTTT. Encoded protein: CASRTGTGPDTQYF.